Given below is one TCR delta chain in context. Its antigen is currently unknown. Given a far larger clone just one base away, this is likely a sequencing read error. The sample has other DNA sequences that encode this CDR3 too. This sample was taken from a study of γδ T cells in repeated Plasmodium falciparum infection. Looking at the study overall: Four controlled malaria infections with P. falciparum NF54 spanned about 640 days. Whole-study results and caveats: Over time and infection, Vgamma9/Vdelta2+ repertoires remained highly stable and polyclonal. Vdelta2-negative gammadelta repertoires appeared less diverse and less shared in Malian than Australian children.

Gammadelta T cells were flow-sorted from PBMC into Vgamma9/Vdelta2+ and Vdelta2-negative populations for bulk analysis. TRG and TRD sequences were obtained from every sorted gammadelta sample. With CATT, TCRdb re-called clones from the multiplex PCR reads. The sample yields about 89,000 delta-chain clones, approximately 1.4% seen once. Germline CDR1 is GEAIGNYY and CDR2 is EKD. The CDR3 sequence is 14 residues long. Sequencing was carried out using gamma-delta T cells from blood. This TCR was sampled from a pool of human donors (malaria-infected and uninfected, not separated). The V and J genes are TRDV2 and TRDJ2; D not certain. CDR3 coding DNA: TGCGCCTGTGACCATTTAGCTTTGACAGCACAACTCTTCTTT. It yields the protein CACDHLALTAQLFF.